These 20 T cell receptor beta chains share one sample of origin, sequenced in a study of identifying expanded T cells in peripheral blood. Produced via immunoSEQ multiplex PCR; TCRdb's table is partial and in-frame only. The sample carries some 78,000 clones, roughly 81% recorded once. Material: blood. The receptors derive from a person aged 18-70 years in good health.

J is TRBJ2-7 and V is TRBV11-1; 7 bases are a match to TRBD1. Germline CDR1 is SGHAT and CDR2 is FQDESV (reference sequence). Trimming removed 4 bases from V and 0 bases from J; junction bases left unmatched: 3. CDR3 size: 14 residues. The CDR3 loop is CASSSDRLSYEQYF. The CDR3 region has the DNA TGTGCCAGCAGCTCGGACAGGCTCTCCTACGAGCAGTACTTC.

This sequence joins TRBV27 and TRBJ2-3; 10 nucleotides line up with TRBD2. Germline CDR1 MNHEY, CDR2 SMNVEV (reference sequence). The V and J ends lost 2 bases and 3 bases, in that order; junction bases with no gene match: 17. This CDR3 comprises 20 residues. The CDR3 nucleotides are TGTGCCAGCAGTTTAACGTGGGGGCGGGCTAGCGGGAGTTGGACAGATACGCAGTATTTT. Amino acid sequence: CASSLTWGRASGSWTDTQYF.

This chain links TRBV5-4 with TRBJ1-3; 8 nucleotides agree with TRBD1. The germline V gene has CDR1 SGHNT and CDR2 YYREEE (reference sequence). J gave up 3 bases and V 4 bases, and 3 bases lay outside the gene matches. The CDR3 runs 14 residues. The CDR3 DNA is TGTGCCAGCAGCACCGACAGGGGTGGAAACACCATATATTTT. The encoded protein is CASSTDRGGNTIYF.

CDR3 amino acids: CASSPHEGYGYTF. CDR3 nucleotide sequence: TGTGCCAGCAGCCCCCACGAGGGCTATGGCTACACCTTC. V gene TRBV9 combines with J gene TRBJ1-2; D not resolved. The germline gives CDR1 SGDLS, CDR2 YYNGEE. This CDR3 spans 13 amino acids. Deletions cut 4 bases from V and 4 bases from J, with 11 bases between.

The J gene is TRBJ1-2, the V gene TRBV30; 8 nucleotides align to TRBD1. The trim removed 4 bases at V and 2 bases at J, leaving 6 bases unmatched. Germline CDR1 GTSNPN, CDR2 SVGIG (reference sequence). This CDR3 comprises 14 residues. The CDR3 loop is CAWNRGVENYGYTF. The CDR3 DNA reads as TGTGCCTGGAACAGGGGGGTGGAAAACTATGGCTACACCTTC.

This chain connects TRBV30 to TRBJ1-4, with TRBD1 as a possible D gene (5 bases). This CDR3 comprises 13 residues. Germline V gene lookup returns CDR1 GTSNPN and CDR2 SVGIG (reference sequence). Trimming stripped 0 bases from V and 8 bases from J, with 10 bases between. DNA for the CDR3: TGTGCCTGGAGTGTTATAGGGACCGAAAAACTGTTTTTT. It codes for CAWSVIGTEKLFF.

J is TRBJ2-7 and V is TRBV10-3; D possibly corresponds to TRBD1 (5 bases). V was shortened by 8 bases and J by 6 bases, with 17 bases between the two germline ends. Germline V gene lookup returns CDR1 ENHRY and CDR2 SYGVKD. This CDR3 contains 13 residues. CDR3 DNA: TGTGCCATCCTTGACAGTTCGGCTTTCGAGCAGTACTTC. Residues: CAILDSSAFEQYF.

The chain links TRBV5-4 to TRBJ2-2; possibly TRBD1 for D (6 bases). V lost 4 bases and J 0 bases, leaving 13 bases between the germline ends. Germline CDR1 is SGHNT and CDR2 is YYREEE (reference sequence). The CDR3 has 16 residues. CDR3: CASSPRQVSNTGELFF. CDR3 DNA: TGTGCCAGCAGCCCGAGACAGGTATCGAACACCGGGGAGCTGTTTTTT.

The chain uses TRBV7-9 and TRBJ2-2; D gene ambiguous. From germline, CDR1 is SEHNR and CDR2 FQNEAQ (reference sequence). The V and J ends lost 5 bases and 6 bases respectively, with 13 bases between them. The CDR3 runs 14 residues. The CDR3 region is CASSKGAFAGELFF. CDR3 bases: TGTGCCAGCAGCAAAGGTGCGTTCGCCGGGGAGCTGTTTTTT.

This chain connects TRBV9 to TRBJ2-3; D remains ambiguous. This CDR3 contains 18 residues. Trimming removed 3 bases at V and 3 bases at J, with 23 bases between. Germline CDR1 reads SGDLS; CDR2 reads YYNGEE. CDR3 DNA: TGTGCCAGCAGCGGAGAACCCTTCGGGCACACCAGGACAGATACGCAGTATTTT. Encoded protein: CASSGEPFGHTRTDTQYF.

This rearrangement joins TRBV7-9 to TRBJ2-2; D is possibly TRBD1 or TRBD2 (5 bases each). This CDR3 spans 16 amino acids. V was pared by 3 bases and J by 1 base, with 12 bases between. Looked up from germline, CDR1 is SEHNR and CDR2 is FQNEAQ (reference sequence). DNA of the CDR3: TGTGCCAGCAGCTTTATCCGGGGCCTGAACACCGGGGAGCTGTTTTTT. It codes for CASSFIRGLNTGELFF.

The chain couples TRBV5-4 to TRBJ2-7; D is unclear. Germline loops: CDR1 SGHNT, CDR2 YYREEE (reference sequence). Deletions cut 2 bases from V and 1 base from J, with 4 bases between. The CDR3 loop spans 12 amino acids. CDR3 nucleotides: TGTGCCAGCAGCTTCGGTTCCTACGAGCAGTACTTC. Translation: CASSFGSYEQYF.

This chain joins TRBV19 and TRBJ2-2; TRBD2 is a possible D gene (6 bases). CDR1 and CDR2 from the germline V gene are LNHDA and SQIVND (reference sequence). Trimming took off 7 bases at V and 0 bases at J, with 9 bases between the two ends. The CDR3 loop spans 14 amino acids. DNA of the CDR3: TGTGCCAGTAAATCGGGGGCGAACACCGGGGAGCTGTTTTTT. Protein product: CASKSGANTGELFF.

This clone was seen just once. The V and J genes are TRBV28 and TRBJ1-1; D is possibly TRBD1 (6 bases). Germline V gene sequence: CDR1 MDHEN, CDR2 SYDVKM. The CDR3 sequence is 14 residues long. V lost 3 bases and J 1 base, leaving 9 bases between the germline ends. The CDR3, as DNA: TGTGCCAGCAGTTTTGGGGGCACGAACACTGAAGCTTTCTTT. Translation: CASSFGGTNTEAFF.

The chain uses TRBV28 and TRBJ2-5; 12 bases are a match to TRBD1. CDR1 and CDR2 from the germline V gene are MDHEN and SYDVKM. Trimming took 7 bases from V and 5 from J; bases not matched to a gene: 17. The CDR3 length is 18 residues. This CDR3 reads CASTQVGQGAYGGETQYF. For the CDR3, the DNA is TGTGCCAGCACCCAAGTGGGACAGGGGGCCTACGGTGGCGAGACCCAGTACTTC.

V is TRBV11-2 and J is TRBJ2-1; 13 bases map to TRBD2. CDR1 SGHAT and CDR2 FQNNGV come from the germline V gene. J was trimmed by 6 bases and V by 3 bases; bases with no gene match: 5. The CDR3 is 16 amino acids. Here the CDR3 reads CASSFPGTSGINEQFF. CDR3 DNA sequence: TGTGCCAGCAGCTTTCCCGGGACTAGCGGGATCAATGAGCAGTTCTTC.

The rearrangement uses TRBV28 and TRBJ1-1; D is unclear. The CDR3 has 14 amino acids. Per germline, CDR1 MDHEN and CDR2 SYDVKM. Trimming left V 7 bases short and J 1 base short, with 13 bases between. CDR3 nucleotide sequence: TGTGCCAGCACCCTAAGCCCAGGGAACACTGAAGCTTTCTTT. It translates to CASTLSPGNTEAFF.

This chain joins TRBV29-1 and TRBJ2-6; 7 bases are a match to TRBD1. The CDR3 totals 16 residues. V trimming: 3 bases; J trimming: 0 bases; junction bases outside the gene matches: 5. Germline V lookup: CDR1 SQVTM, CDR2 ANQGSEA. CDR3 region: CSVEPAGGSGANVLTF. DNA for the CDR3: TGCAGCGTTGAGCCGGCAGGGGGCTCTGGGGCCAACGTCCTGACTTTC.

This clone was seen once. The chain joins TRBV27 to TRBJ2-5; 7 nucleotides align to TRBD1. The CDR3 contains 15 residues. Germline V CDR1 and CDR2: MNHEY, SMNVEV (reference sequence). With V trimmed by 3 bases and J by 5 bases, 9 bases remained unmatched. The CDR3 spells CASSFGATGLETQYF. CDR3 nucleotide sequence: TGTGCCAGCAGTTTCGGCGCGACAGGGCTGGAGACCCAGTACTTC.

V and J are TRBV6-5 and TRBJ2-7, with D maybe TRBD2 (6 bases). This CDR3 contains 15 residues. Germline-derived CDR1 and CDR2 are MNHEY and SVGAGI. Deletions cut 8 bases from V and 3 bases from J, with 20 bases between. The CDR3 DNA follows: TGTGCCAGCCATCCTACCCCGGGACTCATCTACGAGCAGTACTTC. Its translation is CASHPTPGLIYEQYF.